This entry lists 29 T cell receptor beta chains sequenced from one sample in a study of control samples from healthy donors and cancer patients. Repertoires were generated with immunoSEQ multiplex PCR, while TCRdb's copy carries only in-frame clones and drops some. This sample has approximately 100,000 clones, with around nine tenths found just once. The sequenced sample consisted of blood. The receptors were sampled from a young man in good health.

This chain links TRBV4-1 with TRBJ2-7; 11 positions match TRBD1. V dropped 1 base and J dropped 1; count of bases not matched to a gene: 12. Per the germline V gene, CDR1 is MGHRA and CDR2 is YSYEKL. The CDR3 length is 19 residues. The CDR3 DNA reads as TGCGCCAGCAGCCAAGTACGCTACGGGACAGGGGGTTTTTCCTACGAGCAGTACTTC. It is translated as CASSQVRYGTGGFSYEQYF.

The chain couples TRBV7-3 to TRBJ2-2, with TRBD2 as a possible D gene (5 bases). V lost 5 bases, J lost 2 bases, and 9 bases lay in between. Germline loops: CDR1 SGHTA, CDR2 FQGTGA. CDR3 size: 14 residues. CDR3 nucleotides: TGTGCCAGCAGCGCTACTAGAAACACCGGGGAGCTGTTTTTT. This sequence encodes CASSATRNTGELFF.

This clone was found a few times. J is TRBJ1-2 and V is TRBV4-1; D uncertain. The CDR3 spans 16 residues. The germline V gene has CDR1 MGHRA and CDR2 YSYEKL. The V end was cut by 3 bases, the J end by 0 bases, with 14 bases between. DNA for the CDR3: TGCGCCAGCAGCCAGTCTTATGTAGGAGCTAACTATGGCTACACCTTC. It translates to CASSQSYVGANYGYTF.

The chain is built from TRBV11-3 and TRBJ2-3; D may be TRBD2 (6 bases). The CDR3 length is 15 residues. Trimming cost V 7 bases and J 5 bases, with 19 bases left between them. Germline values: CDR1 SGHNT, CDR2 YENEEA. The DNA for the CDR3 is TGTGCCAGCACTTTCGGAGCGGGTCTCCAAGATACGCAGTATTTT. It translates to CASTFGAGLQDTQYF.

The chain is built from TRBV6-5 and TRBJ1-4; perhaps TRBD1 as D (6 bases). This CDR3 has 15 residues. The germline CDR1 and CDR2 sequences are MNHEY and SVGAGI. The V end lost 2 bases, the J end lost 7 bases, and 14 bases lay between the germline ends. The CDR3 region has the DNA TGTGCCAGCAGTTACGATCAGACAGGAGGTGAAAAACTGTTTTTT. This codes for CASSYDQTGGEKLFF.

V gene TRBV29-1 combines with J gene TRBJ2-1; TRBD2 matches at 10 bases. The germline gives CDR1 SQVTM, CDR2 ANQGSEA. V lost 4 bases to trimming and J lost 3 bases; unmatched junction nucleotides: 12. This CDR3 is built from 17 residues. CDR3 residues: CSVGGSLAGKIYNEQFF. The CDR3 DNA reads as TGCAGCGTTGGAGGTTCACTAGCGGGAAAGATCTACAATGAGCAGTTCTTC.

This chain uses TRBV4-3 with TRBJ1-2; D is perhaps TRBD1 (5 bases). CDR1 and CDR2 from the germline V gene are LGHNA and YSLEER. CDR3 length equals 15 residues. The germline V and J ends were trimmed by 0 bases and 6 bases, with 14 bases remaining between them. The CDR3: CASSQDGLSGNGYTF. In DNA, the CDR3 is TGCGCCAGCAGCCAAGATGGGCTGTCAGGGAATGGCTACACCTTC.

The CDR3 nucleotides are TGTGCCAGTAGTATAGATCGAAGCGGAACAGATACGCAGTATTTT. This sequence encodes CASSIDRSGTDTQYF. This chain uses TRBV19 with TRBJ2-3, with D tentatively TRBD2 (5 bases). CDR1 LNHDA and CDR2 SQIVND come from the germline V gene (reference sequence). This CDR3 has 15 amino acids. Trimming took off 0 bases at V and 3 bases at J, with 10 bases between the two ends.

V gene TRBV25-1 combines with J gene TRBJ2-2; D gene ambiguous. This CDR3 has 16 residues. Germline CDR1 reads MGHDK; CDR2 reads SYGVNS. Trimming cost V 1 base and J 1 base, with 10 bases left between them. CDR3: CASSELKGMNTGELFF. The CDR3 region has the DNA TGTGCCAGCAGTGAATTGAAAGGGATGAACACCGGGGAGCTGTTTTTT. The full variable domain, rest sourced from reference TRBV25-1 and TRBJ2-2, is EADIYQTPRYLVIGTGKKITLECSQTMGHDKMYWYQQDPGMELHLIHYSYGVNSTEKGDLSSESTVSRIRTEHFPLTLESARPSHTSQYLCASSELKGMNTGELFFGEGSRLTVL.

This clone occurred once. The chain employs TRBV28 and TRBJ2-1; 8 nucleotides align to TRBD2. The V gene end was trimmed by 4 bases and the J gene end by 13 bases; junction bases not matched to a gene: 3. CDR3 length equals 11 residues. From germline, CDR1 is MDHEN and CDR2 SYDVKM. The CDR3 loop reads CASSSGLAQFF. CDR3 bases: TGTGCCAGCAGTTCCGGACTAGCACAGTTCTTC.

The CDR3 is CASSPDRGKNNSPLHF. The CDR3 DNA reads as TGTGCCAGCAGTCCGGACAGGGGAAAGAATAATTCACCCCTCCACTTT. This chain links TRBV27 with TRBJ1-6; 9 nucleotides line up with TRBD1. The CDR3 spans 16 residues. Unmatched junction bases numbered 7, after V lost 5 bases and J lost 5 bases. From germline, CDR1 is MNHEY and CDR2 SMNVEV (reference sequence).

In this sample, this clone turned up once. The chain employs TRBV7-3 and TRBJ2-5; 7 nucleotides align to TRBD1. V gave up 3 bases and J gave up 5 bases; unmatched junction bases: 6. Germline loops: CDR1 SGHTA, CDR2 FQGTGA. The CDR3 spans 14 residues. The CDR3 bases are TGTGCCAGCAGCTTCGCAGGGGGTAGCGAGACCCAGTACTTC. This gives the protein CASSFAGGSETQYF.

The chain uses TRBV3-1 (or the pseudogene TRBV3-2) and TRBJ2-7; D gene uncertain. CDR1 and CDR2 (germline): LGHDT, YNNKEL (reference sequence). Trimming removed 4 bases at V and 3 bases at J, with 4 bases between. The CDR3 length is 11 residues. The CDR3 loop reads CASSLNYEQYF. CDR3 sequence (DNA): TGTGCCAGCAGCCTTAACTACGAGCAGTACTTC.

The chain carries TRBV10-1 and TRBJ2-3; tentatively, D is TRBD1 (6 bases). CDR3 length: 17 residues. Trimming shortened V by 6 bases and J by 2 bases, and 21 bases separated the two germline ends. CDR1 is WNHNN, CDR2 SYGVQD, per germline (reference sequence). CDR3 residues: CASSGWGPSGNTDTQYF. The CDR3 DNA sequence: TGCGCCAGCAGCGGATGGGGGCCGAGCGGTAACACAGATACGCAGTATTTT.

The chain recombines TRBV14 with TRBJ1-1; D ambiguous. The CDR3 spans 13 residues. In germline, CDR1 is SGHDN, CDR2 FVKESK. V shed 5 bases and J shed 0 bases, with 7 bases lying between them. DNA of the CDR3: TGTGCCAGCAGCTGGGGTTTGAACACTGAAGCTTTCTTT. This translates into CASSWGLNTEAFF.

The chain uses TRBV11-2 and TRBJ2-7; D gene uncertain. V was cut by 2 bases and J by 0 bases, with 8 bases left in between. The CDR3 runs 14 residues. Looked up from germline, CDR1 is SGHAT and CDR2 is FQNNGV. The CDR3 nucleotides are TGTGCCAGCAGCTTAATGCGGAGCTCCTACGAGCAGTACTTC. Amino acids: CASSLMRSSYEQYF.

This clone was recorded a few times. The CDR3 protein is CASSPEEGTEAFF. The CDR3, as DNA: TGTGCCAGCAGCCCAGAGGAGGGGACTGAAGCTTTCTTT. The rearrangement uses TRBV11-3 and TRBJ1-1; maybe TRBD1 (5 bases). The V and J ends lost 5 bases and 5 bases respectively, with 12 bases between them. The germline gives CDR1 SGHNT, CDR2 YENEEA. The CDR3 has 13 amino acids. Full variable domain (outside the CDR3, taken from reference TRBV11-3 and TRBJ1-1): EAGVVQSPRYKIIEKKQPVAFWCNPISGHNTLYWYLQNLGQGPELLIRYENEEAVDDSQLPKDRFSAERLKGVDSTLKIQPAELGDSAVYLCASSPEEGTEAFFGQGTRLTVV.

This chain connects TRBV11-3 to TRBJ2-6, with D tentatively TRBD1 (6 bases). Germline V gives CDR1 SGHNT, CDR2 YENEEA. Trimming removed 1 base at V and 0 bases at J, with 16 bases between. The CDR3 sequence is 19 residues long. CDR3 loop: CASSLVIGTRFSGANVLTF. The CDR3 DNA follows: TGTGCCAGCAGCTTAGTAATTGGGACAAGATTCTCTGGGGCCAACGTCCTGACTTTC.

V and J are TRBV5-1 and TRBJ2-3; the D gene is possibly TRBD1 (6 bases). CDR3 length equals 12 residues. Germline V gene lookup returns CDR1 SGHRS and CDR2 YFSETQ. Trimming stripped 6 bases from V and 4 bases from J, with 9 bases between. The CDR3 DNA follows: TGCGCCAGCACACAGGGCTCAGATACGCAGTATTTT. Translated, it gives CASTQGSDTQYF.

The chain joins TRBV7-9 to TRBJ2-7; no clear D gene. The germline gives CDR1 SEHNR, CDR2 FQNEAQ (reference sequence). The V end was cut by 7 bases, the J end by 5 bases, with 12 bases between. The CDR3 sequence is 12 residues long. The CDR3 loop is CASTDSRDEQYF. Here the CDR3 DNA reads TGTGCCAGCACCGATTCCCGGGACGAGCAGTACTTC. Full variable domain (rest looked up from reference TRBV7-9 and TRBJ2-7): DTGVSQNPRHKITKRGQNVTFRCDPISEHNRLYWYRQTLGQGPEFLTYFQNEAQLEKSRLLSDRFSAERPKGSFSTLEIQRTEQGDSAMYLCASTDSRDEQYFGPGTRLTVT.

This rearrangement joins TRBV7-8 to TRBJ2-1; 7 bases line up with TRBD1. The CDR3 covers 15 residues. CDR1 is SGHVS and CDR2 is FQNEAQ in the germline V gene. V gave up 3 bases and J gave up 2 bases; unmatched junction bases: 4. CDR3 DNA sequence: TGTGCCAGCAGCTTGGGGACAGTTACCTACAATGAGCAGTTCTTC. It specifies CASSLGTVTYNEQFF. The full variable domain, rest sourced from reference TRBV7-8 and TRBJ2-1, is GAGVSQSPRYKVAKRGQDVALRCDPISGHVSLFWYQQALGQGPEFLTYFQNEAQLDKSGLPSDRFFAERPEGSVSTLKIQRTQQEDSAVYLCASSLGTVTYNEQFFGPGTRLTVL.

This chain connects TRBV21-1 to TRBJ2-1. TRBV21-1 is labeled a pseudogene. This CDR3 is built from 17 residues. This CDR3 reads CASIESKRKGYYNEQFF. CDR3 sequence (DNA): TGTGCCAGCATCGAATCCAAGCGTAAGGGTTACTACAATGAGCAGTTCTTC.

The CDR3 here is CASSLSGLAGGFYNEQFF. The CDR3 region has the DNA TGTGCCAGCAGCTTAAGTGGACTAGCGGGAGGGTTCTACAATGAGCAGTTCTTC. The chain has TRBV7-8 and TRBJ2-1, with TRBD2 matching 15 bases. This CDR3 is built from 18 residues. V dropped 2 bases and J dropped 3; count of bases not matched to a gene: 5. Per the germline V gene, CDR1 is SGHVS and CDR2 is FQNEAQ.

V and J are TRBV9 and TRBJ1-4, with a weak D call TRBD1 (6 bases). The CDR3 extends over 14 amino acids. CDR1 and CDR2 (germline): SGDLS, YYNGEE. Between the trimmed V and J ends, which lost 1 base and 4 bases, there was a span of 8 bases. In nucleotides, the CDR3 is TGTGCCAGCAGCGTACAGGGGAATAATGAAAAACTGTTTTTT. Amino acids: CASSVQGNNEKLFF. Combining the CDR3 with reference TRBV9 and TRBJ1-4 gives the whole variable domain DSGVTQTPKHLITATGQRVTLRCSPRSGDLSVYWYQQSLDQGLQFLIQYYNGEERAKGNILERFSAQQFPDLHSELNLSSLELGDSALYFCASSVQGNNEKLFFGSGTQLSVL.

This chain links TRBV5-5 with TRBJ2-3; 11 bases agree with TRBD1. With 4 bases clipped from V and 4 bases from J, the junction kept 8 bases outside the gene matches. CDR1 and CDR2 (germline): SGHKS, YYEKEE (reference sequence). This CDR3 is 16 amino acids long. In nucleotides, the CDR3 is TGTGCCAGCAGCCCCTGGGACAGGGGGTTCGCAGATACGCAGTATTTT. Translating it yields CASSPWDRGFADTQYF.

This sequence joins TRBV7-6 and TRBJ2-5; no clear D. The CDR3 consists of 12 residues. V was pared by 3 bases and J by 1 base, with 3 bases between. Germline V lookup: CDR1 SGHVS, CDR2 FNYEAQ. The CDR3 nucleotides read TGTGCCAGCAGCTTCTTCCAAGAGACCCAGTACTTC. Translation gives CASSFFQETQYF.

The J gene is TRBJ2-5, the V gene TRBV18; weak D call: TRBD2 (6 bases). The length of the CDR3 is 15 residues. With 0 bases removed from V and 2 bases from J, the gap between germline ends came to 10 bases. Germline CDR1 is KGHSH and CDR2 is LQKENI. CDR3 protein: CASSPPGGRQETQYF. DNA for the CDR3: TGTGCCAGCTCACCACCGGGGGGACGACAAGAGACCCAGTACTTC.

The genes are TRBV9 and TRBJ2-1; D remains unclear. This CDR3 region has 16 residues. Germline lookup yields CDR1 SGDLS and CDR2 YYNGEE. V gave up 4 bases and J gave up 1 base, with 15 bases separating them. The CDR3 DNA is TGTGCCAGCAGCCTCCAAACCAGAGCTTCCTACAATGAGCAGTTCTTC. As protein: CASSLQTRASYNEQFF.

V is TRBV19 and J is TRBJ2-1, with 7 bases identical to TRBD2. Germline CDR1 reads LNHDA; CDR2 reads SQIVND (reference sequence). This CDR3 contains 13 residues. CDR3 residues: CAIRAGAFGEQFF. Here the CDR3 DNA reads TGTGCTATTAGGGCGGGAGCCTTTGGTGAGCAGTTCTTC.